This TCR beta chain was captured by sequencing in a study of T-cell reconstitution after alpha-beta-depleted transplantation in children. Study-wide findings and caveats: TCRbeta diversity was high at day 60 in some patients (a result of surviving recipient T cells and thymic progenitors). Reportedly, roughly two months post-transplant, alpha-beta T cells arose from several hundred expanded graft clones. After one year, T-cell counts and TCRbeta diversity mostly came from new T cells.

Note on this clonotype: Its antigen is unknown.

The CDR3 runs to 14 residues. Germline CDR1 SNHLY, CDR2 FYNNEI. V trimming: 4 bases; J trimming: 4 bases; junction bases outside the gene matches: 4. Unique molecular identifiers were incorporated into the prepared TCRbeta library. TCRdb recomputed calls from the PCR reads with MiXCR, one row per CDR3 protein. This repertoire shows about 210,000 distinct CDR3 sequences, roughly a sixth found once; its top ten account for around 45%. The chain has TRBV2 and TRBJ2-3, with 8 bases fitting TRBD2. The sequence came from a male patient between 2 and 10 years old who had a stem cell transplant for acute lymphoblastic leukemia, so the T cells may come from the graft donor. The sample consisted of PBMCs, mostly from graft donor cells, taken 360 days after TCRalphabeta/CD19-depleted stem cell transplant. CDR3 DNA: TGTGCCAGCAGTGGGAGCGGGAGCGCAGATACGCAGTATTTT. This translates into CASSGSGSADTQYF.